In its sample, the clone carrying this TCR beta chain was seen a few times. Its antigen remains unidentified. This CDR3 is 15 amino acids long. V was pared by 5 bases and J by 5 bases, with 9 bases of the junction left unmatched. Germline values: CDR1 SGHTA, CDR2 FQGTGA. These data belong to a study of response to subunit inactivated influenza vaccine. Study conclusions and caveats: The authors suggested that every seasonal influenza vaccination recruits few new T cells.

In TCRdb, the RT-PCR reads were re-called with MiXCR into one record per CDR3 protein. This table holds hundreds of thousands of distinct CDR3 sequences, roughly 14% found once. Material: PBMCs from blood, obtained approximately 13 days after vaccination. The sequence was collected from a man over 45 who received an inactivated influenza vaccine. V is TRBV7-3 and J is TRBJ2-1, with 7 bases lining up with TRBD1. CDR3 loop: CASSPGGTMHNEQFF. CDR3 nucleotide sequence: TGTGCCAGCAGCCCAGGGGGAACTATGCACAATGAGCAGTTCTTC.